This T cell receptor beta chain was sequenced in a study of blood T cells in healthy people across ages. Turning to the study itself: About one barcoded beta molecule per two T cells was captured by template switching.

Approximately 9 milliliters was the volume of peripheral blood drawn from each donor. Total RNA was isolated from each sample in quantities of at least 6 micrograms. This clonotype was observed a few times. Next came a second PCR, run for about 6 to 12 cycles, which used a sample-barcoded 5' primer along with a J-beta primer mix. The authors tagged each cDNA molecule using a template-switch adaptor with 12 random nucleotides. TCRdb redid the calling of the 5' RACE reads with MiXCR, one entry per CDR3 protein. This table has about 1,500,000 distinct CDR3 sequences, about 30% appearing once. The sequenced sample was blood. The receptor comes from a woman in her twenties or thirties in good health.

The CDR3 DNA sequence: TGTGCCAGCAGTTACCTTCCGGGACAGGGGTTGGATAGCAATCAGCCCCAGCATTTT. This sequence encodes CASSYLPGQGLDSNQPQHF. The genes are TRBV6-2 or TRBV6-3 and TRBJ1-5; 10 bases are shared with TRBD1. CDR3 length equals 19 residues. CDR1 and CDR2 from the germline V gene are MNHEY and SVGEGT. Trimming at V came to 2 bases and at J to 0 bases, leaving 10 bases not matched to a gene.